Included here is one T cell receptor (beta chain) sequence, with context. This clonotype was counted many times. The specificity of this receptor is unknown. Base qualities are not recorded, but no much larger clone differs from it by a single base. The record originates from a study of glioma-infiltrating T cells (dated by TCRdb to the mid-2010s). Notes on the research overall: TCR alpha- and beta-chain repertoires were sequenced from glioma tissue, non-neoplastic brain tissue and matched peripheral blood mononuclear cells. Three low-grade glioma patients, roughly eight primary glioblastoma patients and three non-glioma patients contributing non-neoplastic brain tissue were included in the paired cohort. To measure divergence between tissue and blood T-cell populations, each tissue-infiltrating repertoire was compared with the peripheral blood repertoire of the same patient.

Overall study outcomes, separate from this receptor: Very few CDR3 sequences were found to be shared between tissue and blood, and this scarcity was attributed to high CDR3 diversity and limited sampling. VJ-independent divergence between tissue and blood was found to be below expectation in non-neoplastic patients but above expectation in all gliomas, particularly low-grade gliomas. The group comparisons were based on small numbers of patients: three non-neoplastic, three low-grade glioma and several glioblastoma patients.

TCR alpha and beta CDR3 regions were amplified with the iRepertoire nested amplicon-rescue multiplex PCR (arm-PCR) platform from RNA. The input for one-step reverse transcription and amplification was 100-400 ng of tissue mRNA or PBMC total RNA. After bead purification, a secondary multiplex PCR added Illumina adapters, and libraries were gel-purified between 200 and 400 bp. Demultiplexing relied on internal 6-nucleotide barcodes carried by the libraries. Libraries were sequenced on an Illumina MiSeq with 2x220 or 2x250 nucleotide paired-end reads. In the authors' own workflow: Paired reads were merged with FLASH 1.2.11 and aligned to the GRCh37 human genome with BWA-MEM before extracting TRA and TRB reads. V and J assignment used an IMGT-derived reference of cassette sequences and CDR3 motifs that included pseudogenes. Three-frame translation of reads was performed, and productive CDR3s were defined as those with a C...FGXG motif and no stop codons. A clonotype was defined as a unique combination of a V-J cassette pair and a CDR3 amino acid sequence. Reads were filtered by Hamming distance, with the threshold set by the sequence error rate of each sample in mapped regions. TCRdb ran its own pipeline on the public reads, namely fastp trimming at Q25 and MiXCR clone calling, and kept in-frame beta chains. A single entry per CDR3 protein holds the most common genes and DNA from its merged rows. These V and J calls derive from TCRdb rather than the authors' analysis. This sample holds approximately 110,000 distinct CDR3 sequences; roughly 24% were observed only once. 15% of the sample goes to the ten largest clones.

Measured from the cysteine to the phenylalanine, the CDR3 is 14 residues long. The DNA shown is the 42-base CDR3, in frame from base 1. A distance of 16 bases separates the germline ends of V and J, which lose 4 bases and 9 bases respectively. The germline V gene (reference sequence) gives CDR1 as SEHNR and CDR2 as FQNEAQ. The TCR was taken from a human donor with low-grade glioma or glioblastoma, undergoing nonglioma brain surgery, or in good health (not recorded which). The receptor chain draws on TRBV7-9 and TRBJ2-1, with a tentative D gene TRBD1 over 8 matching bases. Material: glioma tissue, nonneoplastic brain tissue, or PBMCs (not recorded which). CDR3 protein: CASSSQGGVTEQFF. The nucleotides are TGTGCCAGCAGCTCACAGGGGGGGGTAACTGAGCAGTTCTTC.